Listed here are 14 T cell receptor beta chains from one sample, sequenced in a study of shared T cell receptors in the human thymus (dated by TCRdb to 2020 to 2022). Receptor libraries were prepared by the immunoSEQ multiplex PCR assay. Entries here come from immuneACCESS through TCRdb and include only in-frame sequences with V and J called. Some clones fail to appear in such tables; in the studies checked, an unresolved V gene covers under half of the shortfall, and the cause of the remainder is unknown. The sample contains hundreds of thousands of clones, approximately 85% of them found a single time. The ten largest make up approximately 0.01% of the sample. In addition, the sample was reused for a study of human thymus T cells.

Sequenced sample: thymocytes. These receptors all come from a girl younger than two with a congenital heart defect. Donor details come from another sample of the same person, matched by shared clones.

The genes are TRBV4-3 and TRBJ2-4, with 13 positions matching TRBD2. Germline values: CDR1 LGHNA, CDR2 YSLEER. V lost 0 bases, J lost 3 bases, and 17 bases stayed unmatched. This CDR3 region has 22 residues. CDR3 protein: CASSQEVVGLAGVHKLKNIQYF. The DNA of the CDR3 is TGCGCCAGCAGCCAAGAGGTCGTCGGACTAGCGGGGGTCCATAAACTCAAAAACATTCAGTACTTC.

The CDR3 DNA reads as TGTGCCAGCAGCTGGCGTAACAGGGAAGAGACCCAGTACTTC. Translation: CASSWRNREETQYF. The chain links TRBV7-2 to TRBJ2-5, with D possibly being TRBD1 (6 bases). The germline CDR1 and CDR2 sequences are SGHTA and FQGNSA. Between the trimmed V and J ends, which lost 4 bases and 3 bases, there was a span of 12 bases. The CDR3 has 14 residues.

This clone was counted once. V and J are TRBV11-2 and TRBJ1-5, with 7 positions matching TRBD1. Germline CDR1 reads SGHAT; CDR2 reads FQNNGV. The V and J ends lost 3 bases and 5 bases, in that order; junction bases with no gene match: 4. The CDR3 totals 14 residues. The CDR3 sequence: CASSFDRVDQPQHF. CDR3 DNA: TGTGCCAGCAGCTTCGACAGGGTAGATCAGCCCCAGCATTTT.

V is TRBV28 and J is TRBJ1-2; no reliable D call. Trimming removed 11 bases from V and 8 bases from J, with 12 bases in between. CDR3 length: 10 amino acids. Per the germline V gene, CDR1 is MDHEN and CDR2 is SYDVKM. The CDR3 DNA follows: TGTGCCGTCGGAGGTGACGGCTACACCTTC. Encoded protein: CAVGGDGYTF.

The V call is TRBV5-8, the J call TRBJ2-3; 9 nucleotides line up with TRBD2. J was trimmed by 1 base and V by 4 bases; bases with no gene match: 4. The CDR3 covers 15 residues. The V gene's germline CDR1 is SGHTS and CDR2 YDEGEE. CDR3 protein: CASSAGLARTDTQYF. CDR3 nucleotides: TGTGCCAGCAGCGCGGGACTAGCCCGCACAGATACGCAGTATTTT.

The chain joins TRBV4-3 to TRBJ2-1; D perhaps matches TRBD2 (6 bases). Looked up from germline, CDR1 is LGHNA and CDR2 is YSLEER. There are 17 residues in the CDR3. V gave up 3 bases and J gave up 0 bases, with 15 bases separating them. The CDR3 is CASSQKGRPGSYNEQFF. The DNA for the CDR3 is TGCGCCAGCAGCCAGAAGGGGAGGCCGGGCTCCTACAATGAGCAGTTCTTC.

This clone was seen once. The chain joins TRBV5-1 to TRBJ2-3, with D possibly TRBD2 on 5 matching bases. Between the trimmed V and J ends, which lost 0 bases and 0 bases, there was a span of 14 bases. This CDR3 region has 17 residues. Germline CDR1 reads SGHRS; CDR2 reads YFSETQ. CDR3 sequence reads: CASSLDARDISTDTQYF. CDR3 bases: TGCGCCAGCAGCTTGGATGCCCGGGATATTAGCACAGATACGCAGTATTTT. The full variable domain, in which reference TRBV5-1 and TRBJ2-3 provide the parts outside the CDR3, is KAGVTQTPRYLIKTRGQQVTLSCSPISGHRSVSWYQQTPGQGLQFLFEYFSETQRNKGNFPGRFSGRQFSNSRSEMNVSTLELGDSALYLCASSLDARDISTDTQYFGPGTRLTVL.

The V and J genes are TRBV13 and TRBJ2-7, with 8 bases identical to TRBD1. The V gene's germline CDR1 is PRHDT and CDR2 FYEKMQ (reference sequence). The V gene end was trimmed by 4 bases and the J gene end by 1 base; junction bases not matched to a gene: 3. This CDR3 is 14 amino acids long. CDR3 amino acids: CASSSRDRSYEQYF. The CDR3, as DNA: TGTGCCAGCAGCTCCCGGGACAGGTCCTACGAGCAGTACTTC.

The genes are TRBV6-1 and TRBJ2-7; 8 bases align to TRBD2. Looked up from germline, CDR1 is MNHNS and CDR2 is SASEGT. Losses at the gene ends were 0 bases for V and 2 bases for J; bases not matched to a gene: 12. The CDR3 runs to 18 residues. The CDR3 DNA sequence: TGTGCCAGCAGTGAAGCGTTTAAATGGCGGGGGGAAACCTACGAGCAGTACTTC. This sequence encodes CASSEAFKWRGETYEQYF.

This clone was seen a single time. The sample holds other DNA sequences that translate to the same CDR3. The J gene is TRBJ2-1, the V gene TRBV7-2; D is possibly TRBD2 (5 bases). Deletions cut 6 bases from V and 6 bases from J, with 15 bases between. The germline gives CDR1 SGHTA, CDR2 FQGNSA. The CDR3 sequence is 14 residues long. CDR3 amino acids: CASSSQLGINEQFF. The CDR3 nucleotides read TGTGCCAGCAGTTCACAACTAGGAATCAATGAGCAGTTCTTC.

V usage is TRBV12-5 and J usage is TRBJ1-4, with D possibly being TRBD1 (6 bases). The CDR3 length is 18 residues. Germline CDR1 reads LGHNT; CDR2 reads FRNRAP. The ends were cut back, 4 bases at V and 1 base at J, with 19 bases in the middle. In DNA form, the CDR3 reads TGTGCTAGTGGTTCCCAACAGGGAGCAGATAGAACTAATGAAAAACTGTTTTTT. It is translated as CASGSQQGADRTNEKLFF.

The rearrangement links TRBV5-6 to TRBJ1-6; tentatively, D is TRBD1 (5 bases). Germline V gene sequence: CDR1 SGHDT, CDR2 YYEEEE. This CDR3 has 12 residues. Trimming cost V 1 base and J 10 bases, with 6 bases left between them. CDR3 region: CASSLTGSPLHF. Here the CDR3 DNA reads TGTGCCAGCAGCTTGACAGGATCACCCCTCCACTTT.

The chain is built from TRBV4-1 and TRBJ1-1, with a tentative D call TRBD1 (5 bases). There are 13 residues in the CDR3. V was shortened by 4 bases and J by 10 bases, with 16 bases between the two germline ends. The germline gives CDR1 MGHRA, CDR2 YSYEKL. The CDR3 nucleotides read TGCGCCAGCAGCCTGAGGGGAGGTCTGGTAGCTTTCTTT. Its translation is CASSLRGGLVAFF.

This chain joins TRBV4-3 and TRBJ2-1; TRBD2 matches at 11 bases. The CDR3 is 16 residues long. CDR1 and CDR2 (germline): LGHNA, YSLEER. J gave up 4 bases and V 3 bases, and 5 bases lay outside the gene matches. The CDR3 loop is CASSHIASGGYNEQFF. CDR3 in DNA: TGCGCCAGCAGCCACATTGCTAGCGGGGGGTACAATGAGCAGTTCTTC.